This T cell receptor (beta chain) stems from a study of T cells in tumors after PD-1 blockade. Study at large: Each patient got pembrolizumab 200 mg every 3 weeks or cemiplimab 350 mg every 2 weeks. During anti-PD-1 treatment, some patients continued daily vismodegib 150 mg.

Assay used: immunoSEQ multiplex PCR; TCRdb lists only in-frame clones, some missing. Here the sample spans 60,000 or so clones, 80% being singletons. Study findings and constraints: Around 45% of tumor TCR clonotypes were also found in blood.

This CDR3 has 15 amino acids. Germline CDR1 is MDHEN and CDR2 is SYDVKM. Trimming took off 4 bases at V and 6 bases at J, with 18 bases between the two ends. Input was about 616 ng to 6,500 ng of genomic DNA from tumor or blood. This clone was observed a few times. The antigen remains unidentified. This specimen consisted of PBMCs, obtained before anti-PD-1 treatment. The chain has TRBV28 and TRBJ1-2; D possibly corresponds to TRBD1 (6 bases). This receptor was identified in a human donor with basal cell carcinoma. The CDR3 loop is CASSSQGRDRDGYTF. The CDR3 DNA follows: TGTGCCAGCAGTTCCCAGGGGAGGGATAGGGATGGCTACACCTTC.